The 32 T cell receptor beta chains listed next were all sequenced from one sample in a study of blood T cell repertoires in COVID-19. The table came from immunoSEQ multiplex PCR; TCRdb's copy has only in-frame clones and leaves some out. The sample contains roughly 300,000 clones, over 80% of which appear only once. The sequenced material came from peripheral blood. These receptors were taken from a woman aged 40 to 49 who had recovered from COVID-19.

This chain joins TRBV21-1 and TRBJ1-1. TRBV21-1 is marked as a pseudogene. The CDR3 loop spans 18 amino acids. This chain's CDR3 is CASSKGGQGGLVSTEAFF. Written as DNA, the CDR3 is TGTGCCAGCAGCAAAGGGGGTCAAGGAGGACTGGTGAGCACTGAAGCTTTCTTT.

A note on this clone: Other DNA sequences in this sample translate to the same CDR3. This chain joins TRBV6-5 and TRBJ1-2; 9 bases line up with TRBD1. Germline CDR1 reads MNHEY; CDR2 reads SVGAGI. CDR3 length: 13 residues. Unmatched junction bases numbered 1, after V lost 6 bases and J lost 2 bases. The CDR3 DNA reads TGTGCCAGCAGACAGGGGGCCAACTATGGCTACACCTTC. It yields the protein CASRQGANYGYTF.

J is TRBJ1-2 and V is TRBV4-1; D gene unclear. V lost 1 base to trimming and J lost 5 bases, with 17 bases between them. Germline V lookup: CDR1 MGHRA, CDR2 YSYEKL. The CDR3 has 16 residues. DNA for the CDR3: TGCGCCAGCAGCCAAGTCAAGTCCTCCTACTCGTATGGCTACACCTTC. It encodes CASSQVKSSYSYGYTF.

CDR3 DNA: TGTGCCAGCAGCCGCGGTGATCCGGCCGGTCAGCCCCAGCATTTT. Amino acid sequence: CASSRGDPAGQPQHF. The chain is built from TRBV4-2 and TRBJ1-5; D remains unclear. The CDR3 has 15 amino acids. Germline V gene lookup returns CDR1 LGHNA and CDR2 YNFKEQ. The V end lost 4 bases, the J end lost 6 bases, and 16 bases lay between the germline ends.

The chain uses TRBV9 and TRBJ2-5, with 14 bases lining up with TRBD2. The CDR3 has 18 amino acids. V lost 4 bases, J lost 2 bases, and 10 bases stayed unmatched. Germline CDR1 and CDR2: SGDLS and YYNGEE. CDR3: CASSPTSGGDYWQETQYF. CDR3 nucleotide sequence: TGTGCCAGCAGCCCGACTAGCGGGGGGGACTACTGGCAAGAGACCCAGTACTTC.

This chain joins TRBV9 and TRBJ1-2; possibly TRBD1 for D (6 bases). This CDR3 contains 14 residues. Germline lookup yields CDR1 SGDLS and CDR2 YYNGEE. The V end was cut by 0 bases, the J end by 4 bases, with 10 bases between. CDR3: CASSVGNRAYGYTF. Here the CDR3 DNA reads TGTGCCAGCAGCGTAGGTAACAGGGCCTATGGCTACACCTTC.

This chain joins TRBV5-1 and TRBJ1-3, with no clear D. This CDR3 has 16 amino acids. Per germline, CDR1 SGHRS and CDR2 YFSETQ. Trimming cost V 2 bases and J 0 bases, with 12 bases left between them. The chain's CDR3 is CASSLMPQDSGNTIYF. The CDR3 DNA sequence: TGCGCCAGCAGCTTAATGCCCCAGGACTCTGGAAACACCATATATTTT.

This chain connects TRBV9 to TRBJ1-1; D is unresolved. V was pared by 3 bases and J by 0 bases, with 3 bases between. Per the germline V gene, CDR1 is SGDLS and CDR2 is YYNGEE. There are 12 residues in the CDR3. Here the CDR3 reads CASSALNTEAFF. DNA for the CDR3: TGTGCCAGCAGCGCCTTGAACACTGAAGCTTTCTTT.

The chain couples TRBV4-1 to TRBJ2-2, with D tentatively TRBD1 (6 bases). The length of the CDR3 is 16 residues. V lost 3 bases and J 7 bases, leaving 18 bases between the germline ends. Germline V gene data show CDR1 as MGHRA and CDR2 as YSYEKL. The CDR3 protein is CASSQGPNRENGELFF. The CDR3 DNA is TGCGCCAGCAGCCAGGGGCCCAACAGGGAGAACGGGGAGCTGTTTTTT.

The chain recombines TRBV5-1 with TRBJ2-7; 7 nucleotides line up with TRBD2. Germline V gene sequence: CDR1 SGHRS, CDR2 YFSETQ. This CDR3 spans 15 amino acids. V was pared by 4 bases and J by 5 bases, with 12 bases of the junction left unmatched. CDR3 amino acids: CASSAGGQGGDEQYF. The CDR3 DNA reads as TGCGCCAGCAGCGCCGGAGGGCAGGGAGGGGACGAGCAGTACTTC. The variable domain in full, with the rest retrieved from reference TRBV5-1 and TRBJ2-7, is KAGVTQTPRYLIKTRGQQVTLSCSPISGHRSVSWYQQTPGQGLQFLFEYFSETQRNKGNFPGRFSGRQFSNSRSEMNVSTLELGDSALYLCASSAGGQGGDEQYFGPGTRLTVT.

The chain is built from TRBV12-3 or TRBV12-4 and TRBJ2-3; tentatively, D is TRBD2 (5 bases). The V end lost 6 bases, the J end lost 0 bases, and 7 bases lay between the germline ends. The CDR3 contains 13 residues. CDR3: CASRWTSTDTQYF. Here the CDR3 DNA reads TGTGCCAGCAGGTGGACTAGCACAGATACGCAGTATTTT.

This clone came up a few times. This chain links TRBV4-3 with TRBJ1-2, with a possible D match to TRBD1 (5 bases). The CDR3 loop spans 14 amino acids. The V gene lost 0 bases and the J gene lost 11 bases, with 16 bases spanning the gap. CDR1 and CDR2 from the germline V gene are LGHNA and YSLEER. CDR3 sequence reads: CASSQDFRSGEYTF. The CDR3, as DNA: TGCGCCAGCAGCCAAGATTTTCGCTCGGGGGAATACACCTTC.

J is TRBJ2-7 and V is TRBV5-4; TRBD2 might be the D (6 bases). Germline V gene sequence: CDR1 SGHNT, CDR2 YYREEE (reference sequence). The length of the CDR3 is 16 residues. Trimming removed 1 base at V and 4 bases at J, with 18 bases between. The CDR3 spells CASSLTEGSYGYEQYF. The DNA for the CDR3 is TGTGCCAGCAGCTTGACGGAGGGGAGCTACGGGTACGAGCAGTACTTC.

Only a few counts were recorded for this clone. This chain joins TRBV19 and TRBJ1-3; D gene unclear. The V end was cut by 6 bases, the J end by 0 bases, with 9 bases between. The CDR3 covers 14 residues. Germline CDR1 reads LNHDA; CDR2 reads SQIVND (reference sequence). CDR3 loop: CASRTELSGNTIYF. For the CDR3, the DNA is TGTGCCAGTAGGACTGAACTCTCTGGAAACACCATATATTTT.

The chain couples TRBV16 to TRBJ2-1; 13 bases are a match to TRBD2. The J segment lost 9 bases and the V segment lost 4 bases, leaving 9 bases of the junction unmatched. CDR3 size: 16 residues. Germline loops: CDR1 KGHSY, CDR2 FQNENV. CDR3 amino acids: CASSPWTSGGPGEQFF. The CDR3, as DNA: TGTGCCAGCAGCCCGTGGACTAGCGGGGGCCCGGGTGAGCAGTTCTTC.

V is TRBV12-3 or TRBV12-4 and J is TRBJ1-2; D is possibly TRBD1 (5 bases). This CDR3 has 12 residues. Deletions cut 5 bases from V and 5 bases from J, with 9 bases between. CDR3 loop: CASSQGLYGYTF. CDR3 coding DNA: TGTGCCAGCAGTCAGGGTCTTTATGGCTACACCTTC.

The chain recombines TRBV3-1 (or the pseudogene TRBV3-2) with TRBJ2-3; D unclear. Trimming shortened V by 2 bases and J by 8 bases, and 20 bases separated the two germline ends. CDR3 length equals 16 residues. CDR1 LGHDT and CDR2 YNNKEL come from the germline V gene (reference sequence). DNA of the CDR3: TGTGCCAGCAGCCAAAGCGTGCTCCAACCATCGGGTACGCAGTATTTT. Translated: CASSQSVLQPSGTQYF.

The chain employs TRBV19 and TRBJ2-3, with 9 bases matching TRBD1. CDR1 and CDR2 (germline): LNHDA, SQIVND (reference sequence). The V segment lost 3 bases and the J segment 3 bases; nucleotides outside the gene matches: 7. The CDR3 runs 16 residues. The CDR3 DNA is TGTGCCAGTAGTATCCCACAGGGGGCCGGGACAGATACGCAGTATTTT. Its protein product is CASSIPQGAGTDTQYF.

The chain carries TRBV10-3 and TRBJ2-2; tentative D call: TRBD2 (6 bases). V dropped 4 bases and J dropped 4 bases, with 10 bases sitting between them. Germline V gives CDR1 ENHRY, CDR2 SYGVKD. CDR3 length equals 14 residues. CDR3 nucleotide sequence: TGTGCCATCAGTGCGGGGGACGGCACCGGGGAGCTGTTTTTT. Translated, it gives CAISAGDGTGELFF.

This clone was observed a few times. V and J are TRBV6-5 and TRBJ2-7; 7 nucleotides align to TRBD1. Germline trimming cut 6 bases from V and 3 bases from J; bases unmatched to any gene: 8. This CDR3 contains 14 residues. Germline CDR1 reads MNHEY; CDR2 reads SVGAGI. In DNA, the CDR3 is TGTGCCAGCAGCCGGGGACAGACCTTCTACGAGCAGTACTTC. Encoded protein: CASSRGQTFYEQYF.

The CDR3 sequence is CASSQGAGQTYSGNTIYF. CDR3 nucleotides: TGTGCCAGCAGCCAAGGCGCGGGACAGACGTACTCTGGAAACACCATATATTTT. The gene calls are TRBV3-1 (or the pseudogene TRBV3-2) and TRBJ1-3; 7 positions agree with TRBD1. The CDR3 length is 18 residues. V lost 1 base, J lost 0 bases, and 9 bases stayed unmatched. From germline, CDR1 is LGHDT and CDR2 YNNKEL (reference sequence).

This chain joins TRBV6-2 or TRBV6-3 and TRBJ1-1; D gene uncertain. This CDR3 is built from 11 residues. Germline V gene sequence: CDR1 MNHEY, CDR2 SVGEGT. With 2 bases removed from V and 7 bases from J, the gap between germline ends came to 5 bases. CDR3 in amino acids: CASSYLFEAFF. CDR3 coding DNA: TGTGCCAGCAGTTACCTTTTTGAAGCTTTCTTT.

This chain links TRBV6-5 with TRBJ2-7, with TRBD1 matching 10 bases. This CDR3 spans 15 amino acids. V trimming: 0 bases; J trimming: 6 bases; junction bases outside the gene matches: 5. Germline V gene sequence: CDR1 MNHEY, CDR2 SVGAGI. The CDR3: CASSYSGTGDFEQYF. CDR3 DNA: TGTGCCAGCAGTTACTCGGGGACAGGGGATTTCGAGCAGTACTTC.

The chain couples TRBV2 to TRBJ1-3, with D unresolved. The CDR3 is made up of 13 amino acids. Germline V gene data show CDR1 as SNHLY and CDR2 as FYNNEI. The V gene lost 8 bases and the J gene lost 0 bases, with 8 bases spanning the gap. The CDR3 region is CASSLSSGNTIYF. CDR3 coding DNA: TGTGCCAGCTCACTGAGCTCTGGAAACACCATATATTTT.

The V gene is TRBV4-1, the J gene TRBJ2-7; 9 bases fit TRBD1. V dropped 2 bases and J dropped 1; count of bases not matched to a gene: 3. Looked up from germline, CDR1 is MGHRA and CDR2 is YSYEKL. The CDR3 sequence is 15 residues long. CDR3: CASSQPGTGSYEQYF. CDR3 nucleotides: TGCGCCAGCAGCCAACCCGGGACAGGGTCCTACGAGCAGTACTTC.

The chain carries TRBV3-1 (or the pseudogene TRBV3-2) and TRBJ2-5; TRBD2 matches 13 bases. V lost 4 bases, J lost 2 bases, and 7 bases stayed unmatched. The CDR3 contains 17 residues. The germline V gene encodes CDR1 LGHDT and CDR2 YNNKEL (reference sequence). CDR3 nucleotides: TGTGCCAGCAGCCCTACCCTGACTAGCGGGGGGCAAGAGACCCAGTACTTC. This sequence encodes CASSPTLTSGGQETQYF.

The J gene is TRBJ1-5, the V gene TRBV9; D not resolved. The V end lost 2 bases, the J end lost 4 bases, and 7 bases lay between the germline ends. The CDR3 sequence is 13 residues long. CDR1 is SGDLS, CDR2 YYNGEE, per germline. The CDR3 loop reads CASSVGPNQPQHF. The CDR3, as DNA: TGTGCCAGCAGCGTTGGGCCTAATCAGCCCCAGCATTTT.

The J gene is TRBJ1-6, the V gene TRBV12-3 or TRBV12-4; perhaps TRBD1 as D (6 bases). Trimming took 8 bases from V and 9 from J, leaving 14 bases between them. The CDR3 has 13 residues. Here the CDR3 DNA reads TGTGCCAGCTTGACCAGGGGCAGTTCACCCCTCCACTTT. This sequence encodes CASLTRGSSPLHF.

V usage is TRBV29-1 and J usage is TRBJ2-7, with a tentative D call TRBD2 (6 bases). With 1 base removed from V and 5 bases from J, the gap between germline ends came to 9 bases. The CDR3 consists of 12 residues. Germline V gives CDR1 SQVTM, CDR2 ANQGSEA. The CDR3 here is CSVEGWGDEQYF. DNA for the CDR3: TGCAGCGTTGAAGGGTGGGGGGACGAGCAGTACTTC.

This clone has only one observation. The rearrangement joins TRBV24-1 to TRBJ2-1, with 8 bases matching TRBD2. This CDR3 has 14 amino acids. From germline, CDR1 is KGHDR and CDR2 SFDVKD. V lost 4 bases, J lost 8 bases, and 6 bases stayed unmatched. CDR3 sequence reads: CATSDGGDVYEQFF. The CDR3 bases are TGTGCCACCAGTGACGGGGGGGACGTCTATGAGCAGTTCTTC.

The chain joins TRBV19 to TRBJ1-2; D is possibly TRBD1 (5 bases). This CDR3 region has 14 residues. The germline gives CDR1 LNHDA, CDR2 SQIVND (reference sequence). The V gene lost 6 bases and the J gene lost 3 bases, with 14 bases spanning the gap. CDR3 amino acids: CASRDGGGDYGYTF. The CDR3 coding sequence is TGTGCCAGTAGGGATGGGGGAGGAGACTATGGCTACACCTTC. Full variable domain (missing parts from reference TRBV19 and TRBJ1-2): DGGITQSPKYLFRKEGQNVTLSCEQNLNHDAMYWYRQDPGQGLRLIYYSQIVNDFQKGDIAEGYSVSREKKESFPLTVTSAQKNPTAFYLCASRDGGGDYGYTFGSGTRLTVV.

This clone was seen a handful of times. The chain links TRBV27 to TRBJ1-5; D uncertain. The V end lost 3 bases, the J end lost 9 bases, and 15 bases lay between the germline ends. The CDR3 is made up of 14 amino acids. CDR1 MNHEY and CDR2 SMNVEV come from the germline V gene (reference sequence). The CDR3 DNA is TGTGCCAGCAGTTTTTACCCCACCGAGCGGCCCCAGCATTTT. It is translated as CASSFYPTERPQHF.